These T cell receptor beta chains were read from a single sample in a study of T cell repertoires in cytomegalovirus infection. TCRdb reprocessed the reads via MiXCR and lists one record per CDR3 protein. Among 740,000 or so distinct CDR3 sequences listed, roughly 36% were seen once. Sequencing was performed on PBMCs. Receptors originate from a human donor in good health (CMV status not recorded). Some clones in this sample may be carry-over from other donors' samples. Both conserved end residues are part of each CDR3. D genes are given only for firm matches. Part of the rows lack a size; the others show once, few, many or a class for expanded clones.

J gene | clone size | V gene | D gene | CDR3 protein | CDR3 DNA
TRBJ1-5 | few | TRBV19 | - | CASQIGLLFSNQPQHF | TGTGCCAGTCAGATCGGACTGCTGTTTAGCAATCAGCCCCAGCATTTT
TRBJ1-5 | few | TRBV28 | - | CASRTGQDQPQHF | TGTGCCAGCAGGACAGGCCAGGATCAGCCCCAGCATTTT
TRBJ2-1 | - | TRBV7-2 | - | CASSVSANEQSF | TGTGCCAGCAGCGTTAGCGCGAATGAGCAGTCCTTC
TRBJ2-5 | - | TRBV7-9 | TRBD2 | CASSWTSGSTETQYF | TGTGCCAGCAGCTGGACTAGCGGGAGCACAGAGACCCAGTACTTC
TRBJ1-1 | few | TRBV28 | - | CASRVDWTEAFF | TGTGCCAGCAGGGTCGATTGGACTGAAGCTTTCTTT
TRBJ2-1 | - | TRBV28 | TRBD1 | CASSSPQGALNEQFF | TGTGCCAGCAGTTCCCCACAGGGGGCCCTCAATGAGCAGTTCTTC
TRBJ1-1 | few | TRBV6-6 | - | CASSLGHKASNTEAFF | TGTGCCAGCAGCCTCGGACACAAAGCCTCGAACACTGAAGCTTTCTTT
TRBJ1-5 | - | TRBV27 | - | CASSLIGDNQPQHF | TGTGCCAGCAGTTTAATAGGGGACAATCAGCCCCAGCATTTT
TRBJ2-7 | - | TRBV19 | TRBD2 | CASSQGLAGDFYEQYF | TGTGCCAGTAGTCAGGGACTAGCGGGAGATTTCTACGAGCAGTACTTC
TRBJ2-5 | - | TRBV7-2 | TRBD2 | CASSTPHRAGGPLWGHETQYF | TGTGCCAGCAGCACGCCCCACCGAGCGGGAGGGCCCCTTTGGGGCCACGAGACCCAGTACTTC
TRBJ2-2 | - | TRBV12-3/TRBV12-4 | TRBD1 | CASSTRTGNTGELFF | TGTGCCAGCAGTACCCGGACAGGGAACACCGGGGAGCTGTTTTTT